This T cell receptor beta chain originates from a study of tumor-infiltrating lymphocytes in localized non-small cell lung cancer. Sequencing was performed with immunoSEQ multiplex PCR; in TCRdb, only in-frame clones are kept and a portion is missing. This sample has approximately 15,000 clones, with 69% found just once. Trimming removed 0 bases from V and 2 bases from J, with 13 bases in between. CDR1 is GTSNPN and CDR2 is SVGIG in the germline V gene (reference sequence). The CDR3 contains 15 residues. Sequenced input: lung tumor tissue. This clonotype originated in a human donor with non-small cell lung cancer. The chain employs TRBV30 and TRBJ1-2; a possible D gene is TRBD1 (5 bases). The CDR3 bases are TGTGCCTGGAGTGTACCCACGGGGGGAAACTATGGCTACACCTTC. This sequence encodes CAWSVPTGGNYGYTF.